This T cell receptor (beta chain) is drawn from a study of T cell repertoires in aging, cancer and after chemotherapy. Points from the study as a whole: These repertoire data do not allow conclusions about immunological memory after chemotherapy. Untreated cancer patients had significantly lower blood TCR diversity than age-matched healthy donors.

Notes on this clonotype: Its antigen is undetermined.

A mixed TRB-A/B primer pool amplified rearranged TRB by multiplex touch-down PCR. From the multiplex PCR reads, TCRdb called clonotypes with MiXCR, one entry per CDR3 protein. The sample records around 2,700 distinct CDR3 sequences, 25% to 30% being singletons. Peripheral blood genomic DNA, not sorted cells or RNA, was the template. The receptor was derived from a human donor with a solid tumor. The source material was blood.

CDR3 sequence: CASTLGGAPVNYGYTF. DNA for the CDR3: TGTGCCAGCACCCTTGGAGGAGCACCGGTTAACTATGGCTACACCTTC. The chain employs TRBV5-5 and TRBJ1-2, with D unclear. The ends were cut back, 6 bases at V and 1 base at J, with 19 bases in the middle. Germline loops: CDR1 SGHKS, CDR2 YYEKEE (reference sequence). The CDR3 spans 16 residues.